This T cell receptor beta chain was captured in a study of tumor-infiltrating lymphocytes in primary liver carcinoma. In the study overall: Tumor stage was T1-T3 N0M0, and tumor size was roughly 4.2 to 11 cm across.

Findings and limits, study-wide: It was observed that only about 7-25% of the top clones appeared in every one of the five tumor regions.

The approximately 17-32 mg bulk tissue piece was not sorted before simultaneous RNA and DNA extraction. By surgical resection, the patients were treated for their primary liver carcinoma. Tumors were each sampled at five separate regions. Constant-region priming of around 500 ng total RNA yielded TCR beta cDNA. Three nested multiplex PCR rounds of slightly modified ARM-PCR generated TCR beta libraries. TCRdb recomputed calls from the multiplex PCR reads with MiXCR, one row per CDR3 protein. In the table there are some 120,000 distinct CDR3 sequences, around 62% of which are singletons. Turning to this clonotype: Its antigen is still unknown. It may be a read error: a sequence one base away is much more abundant.

The specimen was liver tumor tissue from sampling region 1. Subset defined: tumor region T1, superior pole. The receptor's source is an older woman with primary liver carcinoma and hepatitis B virus infection.

The DNA of the CDR3 is TGTGCCAGCCGGGCTAGCGGGACAGGGATCGGGGAGCTGTTTTTT. This gives the protein CASRASGTGIGELFF. The chain combines TRBV6-2 or TRBV6-3 with TRBJ2-2; the D call may be TRBD1 or TRBD2 (9 bases each). Trimming took off 8 bases at V and 7 bases at J, with 20 bases between the two ends. Germline V gene sequence: CDR1 MNHEY, CDR2 SVGEGT. This CDR3 contains 15 residues.